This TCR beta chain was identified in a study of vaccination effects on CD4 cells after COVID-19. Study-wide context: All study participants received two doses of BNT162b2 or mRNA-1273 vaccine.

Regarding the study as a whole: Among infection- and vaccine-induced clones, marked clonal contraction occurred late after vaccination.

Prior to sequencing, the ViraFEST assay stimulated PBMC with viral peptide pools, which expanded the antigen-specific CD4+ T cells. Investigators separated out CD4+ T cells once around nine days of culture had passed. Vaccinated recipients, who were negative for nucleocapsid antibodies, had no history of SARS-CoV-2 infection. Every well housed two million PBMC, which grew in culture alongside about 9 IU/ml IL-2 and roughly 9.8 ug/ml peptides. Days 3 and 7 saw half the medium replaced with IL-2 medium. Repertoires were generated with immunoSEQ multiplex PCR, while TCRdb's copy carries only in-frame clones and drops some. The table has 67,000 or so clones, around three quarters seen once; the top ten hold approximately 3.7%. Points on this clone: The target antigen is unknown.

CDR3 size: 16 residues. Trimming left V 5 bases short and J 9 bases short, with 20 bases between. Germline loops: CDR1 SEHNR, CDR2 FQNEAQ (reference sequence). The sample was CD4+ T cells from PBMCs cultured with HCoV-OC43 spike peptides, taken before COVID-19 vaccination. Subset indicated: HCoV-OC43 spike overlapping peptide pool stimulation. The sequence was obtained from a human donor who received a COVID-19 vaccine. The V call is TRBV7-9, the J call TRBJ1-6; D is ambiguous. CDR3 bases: TGTGCCAGCAGCCCGCCGGGTCCTCGAAGAAGTTCACCCCTCCACTTT. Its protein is CASSPPGPRRSSPLHF.